This T cell receptor delta chain was sequenced during a study of DNA immune sequencing with unique molecular identifiers (TCRdb year 2020). About the study as a whole: Using immunomagnetic cell separation, gammadelta T cells were enriched from buffy coats, and the genomic DNA of these cells was sequenced. Fluorescence-activated cell sorting was used to enrich gammadelta T cells from PBMC of some ten healthy individuals. For the enriched versus non-enriched comparison, about 96 ng enriched gammadelta T-cell DNA and 1 ug non-enriched PBMC DNA were sequenced. An ultrasensitive DNA-based TRD repertoire sequencing method using PCR-introduced unique molecular identifiers was developed and validated in the study. Validation of the method was performed on synthetic reference molecules and on blood samples from healthy individuals. Donors were healthy individuals, with approximately 11 donors profiled from sorted peripheral blood gammadelta T cells. Here is what the overall study found, with its caveats: Among clonotypes in healthy donors, TRDV2 paired with TRDJ1 was identified as the most common TRD rearrangement. Novel TRD sequences not targeted by the primers cannot be detected by the primer-based approach. TRD repertoire diversity varied between healthy donors, with several donors highly oligoclonal where top 5 clonotypes exceeded half of productive molecules.

This clone occurred a few times. It lacks a known antigen. Per-base qualities were not stored, and no clone one base away is much larger. The germline V gene (reference sequence) sets CDR1 to TVYSNPD and CDR2 to GDNSRS. V trim: 2 bases; J trim: 3 bases; unmatched bases: 16. Taken from cysteine to phenylalanine, the CDR3 has 18 residues. The read is trimmed to its CDR3 DNA, 54 bases read in frame from base 1. The library was produced with multiplex PCR. A 32-plex assay with primers for all 8 TRDV and 4 TRDJ genes covering the CDR3 was used to amplify genomic DNA. A 12-nucleotide UMI was added during approximately 3 barcoding PCR cycles, followed by a second PCR with Illumina adapter primers. AMPure XP beads were used to purify the libraries, whose quality was checked on a Fragment Analyzer using the HS NGS Fragment kit. The sequencing was run with an Illumina MiniSeq mid-output kit, including roughly 22% PhiX, and 150 cycles of paired-end reads. From the authors' description of their analysis: MIGEC version 1.2.9 was used to process the reads, grouping reads by UMI and building error-corrected consensus sequences. Modified VDJtools version 1.2.1 scripts and the tcR R package were used for post-processing. Public reads were reanalyzed in TCRdb with CATT, and rows carrying the same DNA were merged afterwards. V and J calls and clone size were set by TCRdb, not the authors. The sample includes more than 2,000 delta-chain clones, with 8.4% observed a single time. The top ten hold roughly 50% of the sample.

The source is a human donor in good health. The chain uses TRDV3 and TRDJ1; TRDD3 fits 12 bases in the junction. Input material: gamma-delta T cells enriched from blood buffy coat, or unenriched PBMCs (not recorded which). The DNA sequence follows: TGTGCCTTTCGGCCTTCCTACCGTACTGGGGGATACCCCGATAAACTCATCTTT. This sequence encodes CAFRPSYRTGGYPDKLIF.